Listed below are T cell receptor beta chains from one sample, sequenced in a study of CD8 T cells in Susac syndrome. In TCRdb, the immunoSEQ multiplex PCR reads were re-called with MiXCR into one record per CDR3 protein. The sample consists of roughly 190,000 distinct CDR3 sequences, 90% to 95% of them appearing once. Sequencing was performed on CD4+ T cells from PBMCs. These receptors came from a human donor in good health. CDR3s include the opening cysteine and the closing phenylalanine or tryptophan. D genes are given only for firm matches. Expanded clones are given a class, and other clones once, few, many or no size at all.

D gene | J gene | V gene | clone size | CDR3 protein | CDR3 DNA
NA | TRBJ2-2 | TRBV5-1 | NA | CASSSRASNTGELFF | TGCGCCAGCAGCTCCCGTGCCTCCAACACCGGGGAGCTGTTTTTT
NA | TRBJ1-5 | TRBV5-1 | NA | CASSIDGGSNQPQHF | TGCGCCAGCAGTATTGACGGCGGCAGCAATCAGCCCCAGCATTTT
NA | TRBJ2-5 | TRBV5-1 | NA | CASSLSGTDQETQYF | TGCGCCAGCAGCTTGTCCGGGACTGATCAAGAGACCCAGTACTTC
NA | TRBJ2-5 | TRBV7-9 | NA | CASSPARNLQETQYF | TGTGCCAGCAGCCCAGCTCGGAACTTACAAGAGACCCAGTACTTC
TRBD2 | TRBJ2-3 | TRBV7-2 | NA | CASSLTSGTTDTQYF | TGTGCCAGCAGCTTAACTAGCGGAACGACAGATACGCAGTATTTT
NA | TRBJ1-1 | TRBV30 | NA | CACRFPGSPPNTEAFF | TGTGCCTGCCGATTCCCCGGGTCACCCCCCAACACTGAAGCTTTCTTT
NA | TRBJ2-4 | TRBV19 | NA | CASSSDLHVNIQYF | TGTGCCAGTAGTTCGGACCTGCATGTAAACATTCAGTACTTC
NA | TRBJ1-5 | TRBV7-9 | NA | CASSLVQGPQHF | TGTGCCAGCAGCTTAGTTCAGGGACCCCAGCATTTT
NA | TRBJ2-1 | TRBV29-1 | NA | CSVGVRGLANEQFF | TGCAGCGTTGGGGTTAGGGGATTGGCTAATGAGCAGTTCTTC
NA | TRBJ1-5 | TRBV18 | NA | CASSPQGSDQPQHF | TGTGCCAGCTCACCGCAGGGTAGTGATCAGCCCCAGCATTTT
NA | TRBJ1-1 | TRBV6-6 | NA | CASRTPTGGTEAFF | TGTGCCAGCAGAACACCGACAGGCGGCACTGAAGCTTTCTTT
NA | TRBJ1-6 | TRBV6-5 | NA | CASRSSGTGNSPLHF | TGTGCCAGCAGGTCTTCCGGGACGGGCAATTCACCCCTCCACTTT
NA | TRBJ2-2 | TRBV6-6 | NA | CASSPQGPGELFF | TGTGCCAGCAGTCCCCAGGGACCCGGGGAGCTGTTTTTT
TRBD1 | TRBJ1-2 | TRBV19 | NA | CASSSRQGGGSGYTF | TGTGCCAGTAGTTCACGACAGGGAGGCGGGAGTGGCTACACCTTC
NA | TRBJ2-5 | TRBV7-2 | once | CASSFDRETQYF | TGTGCCAGCAGCTTTGACAGAGAGACCCAGTACTTC
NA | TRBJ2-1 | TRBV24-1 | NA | CATSDPGADEQFF | TGTGCCACCAGTGATCCTGGCGCGGATGAGCAGTTCTTC
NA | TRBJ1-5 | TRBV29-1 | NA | CSVVAGNQPQHF | TGCAGCGTTGTGGCGGGCAATCAGCCCCAGCATTTT
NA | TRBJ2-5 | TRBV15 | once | CATSRDWPAQETQYF | TGTGCCACCAGCAGAGATTGGCCGGCCCAAGAGACCCAGTACTTC
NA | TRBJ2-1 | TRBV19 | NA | CASSIAGARNEQFF | TGTGCCAGTAGTATAGCGGGGGCAAGGAATGAGCAGTTCTTC
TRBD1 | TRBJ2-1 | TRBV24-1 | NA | CATSDTRQGTNEQFF | TGTGCCACCAGTGATACTCGACAGGGAACCAATGAGCAGTTCTTC
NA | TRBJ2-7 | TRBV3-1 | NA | CASSLDSFSYEQYF | TGTGCCAGCAGCTTGGACAGCTTCTCCTACGAGCAGTACTTC
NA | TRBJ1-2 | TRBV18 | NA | CASSLPHMNGYTF | TGTGCCAGCTCACTCCCTCACATGAATGGCTACACCTTC
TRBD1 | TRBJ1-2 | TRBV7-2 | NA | CASSPRTGGYGYTF | TGTGCCAGCAGCCCTCGGACAGGGGGCTATGGCTACACCTTC
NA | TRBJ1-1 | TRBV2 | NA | CASRREANTEAFF | TGTGCCAGCAGGAGAGAGGCGAACACTGAAGCTTTCTTT
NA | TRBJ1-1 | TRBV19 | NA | CASETPGVVNTEAFF | TGTGCCAGCGAGACTCCAGGGGTGGTGAACACTGAAGCTTTCTTT
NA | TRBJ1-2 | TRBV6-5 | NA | CASSPTQGWSNYGYTF | TGTGCCAGCAGTCCTACTCAGGGTTGGAGTAACTATGGCTACACCTTC
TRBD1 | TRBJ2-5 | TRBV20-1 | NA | CSAPAGGLETQYF | TGCAGTGCACCCGCAGGGGGCTTAGAGACCCAGTACTTC
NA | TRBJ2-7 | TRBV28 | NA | CASSFGRQQYF | TGTGCCAGCAGTTTCGGCAGACAGCAGTACTTC
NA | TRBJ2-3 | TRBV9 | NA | CASSVGAGTQYF | TGTGCCAGCAGCGTAGGAGCGGGTACGCAGTATTTT
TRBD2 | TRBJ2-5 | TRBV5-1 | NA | CASSSSGEETQYF | TGCGCCAGCAGCTCTAGCGGTGAAGAGACCCAGTACTTC